Shown below are 8 T cell receptor beta chains from a single sample sequenced in a study of OX40 agonist ivuxolimab in advanced cancers. Produced via immunoSEQ multiplex PCR; TCRdb's table is partial and in-frame only. There are around 69,000 clones in the sample; 80% to 90% occur only once, and approximately 1.5% lies in the top ten. Sequenced material: CD4+ or CD8+ T cells sorted from blood, taken in a trial of the OX40 agonist ivuxolimab. These receptors were taken from an adult with an advanced solid tumor such as melanoma, head and neck, liver or kidney cancer.

The V call is TRBV19, the J call TRBJ2-2, with TRBD1 as a possible D gene (7 bases). This CDR3 is 15 amino acids long. V was shortened by 7 bases and J by 0 bases, with 12 bases between the two germline ends. Per germline, CDR1 LNHDA and CDR2 SQIVND (reference sequence). The CDR3, as DNA: TGTGCCAGTAAGGGGGGACAGACGAACACCGGGGAGCTGTTTTTT. Translating gives CASKGGQTNTGELFF.

Details on this clone: Its ends do not fully match the called genes, so a read error is possible. The rearrangement uses TRBV9 and TRBJ1-2; D unclear. The V gene's germline CDR1 is SGDLS and CDR2 YYNGEE. The CDR3 sequence is 16 residues long. The CDR3 DNA reads TGTGCCAGCAGCGTCGGACTGGACCCAGCTAAGTATGGCTACACCTTC. This translates into CASSVGLDPAKYGYTF.

J is TRBJ2-1 and V is TRBV19; D call uncertain. Trimming left V 1 base short and J 8 bases short, with 12 bases between. Per the germline V gene, CDR1 is LNHDA and CDR2 is SQIVND (reference sequence). The CDR3 has 14 residues. The CDR3 reads CASSIAETIDEQFF. In DNA form, the CDR3 reads TGTGCCAGTAGTATAGCCGAGACGATAGATGAGCAGTTCTTC. The full variable domain, rest sourced from reference TRBV19 and TRBJ2-1, is DGGITQSPKYLFRKEGQNVTLSCEQNLNHDAMYWYRQDPGQGLRLIYYSQIVNDFQKGDIAEGYSVSREKKESFPLTVTSAQKNPTAFYLCASSIAETIDEQFFGPGTRLTVL.

The chain carries TRBV5-5 and TRBJ2-3; maybe TRBD2 (5 bases). V shed 5 bases and J shed 2 bases, with 21 bases lying between them. The CDR3 consists of 17 residues. Germline V gene lookup returns CDR1 SGHKS and CDR2 YYEKEE (reference sequence). The DNA of the CDR3 is TGTGCCAGCAGGATGAGGGCCGGAGGATATTCCACAGATACGCAGTATTTT. It encodes CASRMRAGGYSTDTQYF.

The genes are TRBV5-1 and TRBJ2-5, with 7 positions matching TRBD2. J gave up 5 bases and V 5 bases, and 3 bases lay outside the gene matches. Germline V gene sequence: CDR1 SGHRS, CDR2 YFSETQ. The CDR3 is 12 residues long. The chain's CDR3 is CASSMGGETQYF. The CDR3 DNA sequence: TGCGCCAGCAGTATGGGGGGGGAGACCCAGTACTTC.

The sample holds one count of this clone. The chain couples TRBV7-9 to TRBJ2-5, with D tentatively TRBD1 (6 bases). The CDR3 runs to 14 residues. V was pared by 5 bases and J by 3 bases, with 13 bases between. Germline-derived CDR1 and CDR2 are SEHNR and FQNEAQ (reference sequence). The DNA of the CDR3 is TGTGCCAGCAGCCCGAATCACAGGGAAGAGACCCAGTACTTC. Protein: CASSPNHREETQYF.

V is TRBV7-2 and J is TRBJ1-4; D uncertain. Germline lookup yields CDR1 SGHTA and CDR2 FQGNSA. V was clipped by 1 base and J by 0 bases, with 9 bases between them. The length of the CDR3 is 16 residues. The CDR3 region has the DNA TGTGCCAGCAGCTTAGACAGCCCTGCAACTAATGAAAAACTGTTTTTT. Translated, it gives CASSLDSPATNEKLFF.

The J gene is TRBJ1-2, the V gene TRBV19; D is unresolved. The CDR3 runs to 13 residues. Germline V gene data show CDR1 as LNHDA and CDR2 as SQIVND (reference sequence). Trimming pared 4 bases from V and 8 bases from J, leaving 14 bases between. The CDR3 loop is CASSTPPSGGYTF. DNA for the CDR3: TGTGCCAGTAGTACTCCCCCGTCTGGCGGCTACACCTTC.